This T cell receptor (beta chain) was sequenced for a study of CD8 T cells in ankylosing spondylitis. Broader study findings: What seemed typical of ankylosing spondylitis blood was a TCR beta motif built from eight highly homologous variants.

Each CDR3 protein is one row after TCRdb ran MiXCR on the 5' RACE reads. The sample shows about 350,000 distinct CDR3 sequences, 20% to 25% of them seen only once. This clonotype was counted between two and nine times. Its antigen remains unidentified. V was shortened by 8 bases and J by 4 bases, with 17 bases between the two germline ends. The CDR3 is made up of 14 amino acids. The rearrangement uses TRBV12-3 or TRBV12-4 and TRBJ1-1; D gene uncertain. The sample was blood, either unsorted or a sorted T cell fraction (not recorded which). This TCR was sampled from a male donor with ankylosing spondylitis or in good health (not recorded which). The CDR3 nucleotides are TGTGCCAGCTGGGTCCGGGTGAAGGGCACTGAAGCTTTCTTT. This gives the protein CASWVRVKGTEAFF.